Listed below are T cell receptor beta chains from one sample, sequenced in a study of T cells in Graves' hyperthyroidism and ophthalmopathy. Using its own MiXCR run on the multiplex PCR reads, TCRdb lists one record per CDR3 protein. The table shows hundreds of thousands of distinct CDR3 sequences, with 38% occurring only once. Sequencing was performed on blood. These receptors came from a man aged 18 to 29 with Graves' hyperthyroidism. Both conserved end residues are part of each CDR3. The D gene is left open where the match is weak. Only some rows state a clone size, as once, few, many or a class for expanded clones.

j_call: TRBJ1-2; v_call: TRBV10-3; clone_size: many; d_call: NA; cdr3_nt: TGTGCCACCGCTCAAGAGGAGCCGCATTATAGGGGTGGCTACACCTTC; cdr3_aa: CATAQEEPHYRGGYTF
j_call: TRBJ2-1; v_call: TRBV7-3; clone_size: NA; d_call: NA; cdr3_nt: TGTGCCAGCAGCTTAGACTTGAGCTCCTACAATGAGCAGTTCTTC; cdr3_aa: CASSLDLSSYNEQFF
j_call: TRBJ1-5; v_call: TRBV19; clone_size: NA; d_call: NA; cdr3_nt: TGTGCCAGTAGTGGGGTTGACGGCTTCAATCAGCCCCAGCATTTT; cdr3_aa: CASSGVDGFNQPQHF
j_call: TRBJ1-2; v_call: TRBV2; clone_size: once; d_call: NA; cdr3_nt: TGTGCCAGCACTACTAGCGGTATCTCTAACTATGGCTACACCTTC; cdr3_aa: CASTTSGISNYGYTF
j_call: TRBJ1-2; v_call: TRBV10-3; clone_size: many; d_call: TRBD1; cdr3_nt: TGTGCCATCAGTGAGTCGCGTGGGAGGGGACAGCGCTACACCTTC; cdr3_aa: CAISESRGRGQRYTF
j_call: TRBJ2-7; v_call: TRBV5-1; clone_size: NA; d_call: NA; cdr3_nt: TGCGCCAGCAGTCAAACGGGTAGAATGGACGAGCAGTACTTC; cdr3_aa: CASSQTGRMDEQYF
j_call: TRBJ1-5; v_call: TRBV9; clone_size: many; d_call: NA; cdr3_nt: TGTGCCAGCGAAGGGGGTGGCAATCAGCCCCAGCATTTT; cdr3_aa: CASEGGGNQPQHF
j_call: TRBJ2-7; v_call: TRBV29-1; clone_size: many; d_call: TRBD1; cdr3_nt: TGCAGCGCCACGGGACAGGGCTCCTACGAGCAGTACTTC; cdr3_aa: CSATGQGSYEQYF
j_call: TRBJ1-1; v_call: TRBV7-2; clone_size: NA; d_call: NA; cdr3_nt: TGTGCCAGCAGCTCCTCCCCCCTCCGGGGGAACACTGAAGCTTTCTTT; cdr3_aa: CASSSSPLRGNTEAFF
j_call: TRBJ1-3; v_call: TRBV9; clone_size: NA; d_call: NA; cdr3_nt: TGTGCCAGCAGCGTAGGCGGGGACACTGGAAACACCATATATTTT; cdr3_aa: CASSVGGDTGNTIYF
j_call: TRBJ2-2; v_call: TRBV11-2; clone_size: NA; d_call: TRBD1; cdr3_nt: TGTGCCAGCAGCCACCTTACAGGGGCGGGCACCGGGGAGCTGTTTTTT; cdr3_aa: CASSHLTGAGTGELFF
j_call: TRBJ1-4; v_call: TRBV10-3; clone_size: once; d_call: TRBD1; cdr3_nt: TGTGCCATCGGGAGCGGGACAGGGGATGAAAAACTGTTTTTT; cdr3_aa: CAIGSGTGDEKLFF
j_call: TRBJ1-6; v_call: TRBV5-1; clone_size: many; d_call: NA; cdr3_nt: TGCGCCAGCAGCTTGGAGGCAGGGTATAATTCACCCCTCCACTTT; cdr3_aa: CASSLEAGYNSPLHF
j_call: TRBJ2-7; v_call: TRBV15; clone_size: many; d_call: TRBD2; cdr3_nt: TGTGCCACCAGCCCTTTTGGCGGGAGGTTGGGCGAGCAGTACTTC; cdr3_aa: CATSPFGGRLGEQYF
j_call: TRBJ2-7; v_call: TRBV5-1; clone_size: NA; d_call: TRBD2; cdr3_nt: TGCGCCAGCAGCCAAGTAGGCGGGAGCTCCTACGAGCAGTACTTC; cdr3_aa: CASSQVGGSSYEQYF
j_call: TRBJ1-4; v_call: TRBV20-1; clone_size: many; d_call: NA; cdr3_nt: TGCAGTGCTAGAGACAGGGGTACTAATGAAAAACTGTTTTTT; cdr3_aa: CSARDRGTNEKLFF
j_call: TRBJ1-2; v_call: TRBV5-4; clone_size: NA; d_call: TRBD1; cdr3_nt: TGTGCCAGCAGCTCCACAGGGGGTGGTGGCTACACCTTC; cdr3_aa: CASSSTGGGGYTF
j_call: TRBJ2-7; v_call: TRBV7-2; clone_size: NA; d_call: NA; cdr3_nt: TGTGCCAGCAGCTGGGGTCGTGGGGGAACCTACGAGCAGTACTTC; cdr3_aa: CASSWGRGGTYEQYF
j_call: TRBJ2-7; v_call: TRBV7-9; clone_size: NA; d_call: NA; cdr3_nt: TGTGCCAGCAGCTTCTCCTGCTCAAACTCCTACGAGCAGTACTTC; cdr3_aa: CASSFSCSNSYEQYF
j_call: TRBJ1-1; v_call: TRBV2; clone_size: NA; d_call: NA; cdr3_nt: TGTGCCAGCAGCCAAGAACTAGGGGGAGCCGAAGCTTTCTTT; cdr3_aa: CASSQELGGAEAFF
j_call: TRBJ2-5; v_call: TRBV11-3; clone_size: NA; d_call: NA; cdr3_nt: TGTGCCAGCACCAAAGTGGGGACATTGCAAGAGACCCAGTACTTC; cdr3_aa: CASTKVGTLQETQYF
j_call: TRBJ1-4; v_call: TRBV7-2; clone_size: many; d_call: NA; cdr3_nt: TGTGCCAGCAGCTTAGCTTACTATGAAAAACTGTTTTTT; cdr3_aa: CASSLAYYEKLFF
j_call: TRBJ2-3; v_call: TRBV29-1; clone_size: NA; d_call: NA; cdr3_nt: TGCAGCGTGGGGCTGGCAGATACGCAGTATTTT; cdr3_aa: CSVGLADTQYF
j_call: TRBJ1-2; v_call: TRBV29-1; clone_size: NA; d_call: NA; cdr3_nt: TGCGGGGCCATCTACGACTATGGCTACACCTTC; cdr3_aa: CGAIYDYGYTF
j_call: TRBJ1-6; v_call: TRBV9; clone_size: NA; d_call: NA; cdr3_nt: TGTGCCAGCAGCCGGGAGGGTTACAGCTCCTATAATTCACCCCTCCACTTT; cdr3_aa: CASSREGYSSYNSPLHF
j_call: TRBJ1-1; v_call: TRBV12-3/TRBV12-4; clone_size: NA; d_call: NA; cdr3_nt: TGTGCCAGCATGGGCGGGCCTCGGGGGAACACTGAAGCTTTCTTT; cdr3_aa: CASMGGPRGNTEAFF
j_call: TRBJ1-1; v_call: TRBV11-3; clone_size: NA; d_call: NA; cdr3_nt: TGTGCCAGCGGCAGCGCGTACACCGGGGAGAGCACAAAGGAAGCTTTCTTT; cdr3_aa: CASGSAYTGESTKEAFF
j_call: TRBJ2-5; v_call: TRBV20-1; clone_size: once; d_call: TRBD2; cdr3_nt: TGCAGTGCTAGAGAGGAGCGGGGGGCCTTACAAGAGACCCAGTACTTC; cdr3_aa: CSAREERGALQETQYF
j_call: TRBJ2-7; v_call: TRBV2; clone_size: NA; d_call: TRBD1; cdr3_nt: TGTGCCAGCAGGCAAGGACAGGCCACCTCCTACGAGCAGTACTTC; cdr3_aa: CASRQGQATSYEQYF
j_call: TRBJ1-2; v_call: TRBV10-3; clone_size: NA; d_call: TRBD1; cdr3_nt: TGTGCCATCAGTGAGGCGGGACAGGGGAATGGCTACACCTTC; cdr3_aa: CAISEAGQGNGYTF
j_call: TRBJ2-5; v_call: TRBV7-8; clone_size: many; d_call: NA; cdr3_nt: TGTGCCAGCAGCTTGGTGGGCGCAGGGACCCAGTACTTC; cdr3_aa: CASSLVGAGTQYF
j_call: TRBJ1-3; v_call: TRBV19; clone_size: few; d_call: NA; cdr3_nt: TGTGCCAGTAAAGAAGTCTCTTGGTCTGGAAACACCATATATTTT; cdr3_aa: CASKEVSWSGNTIYF
j_call: TRBJ2-7; v_call: TRBV6-5; clone_size: many; d_call: TRBD1; cdr3_nt: TGTGCCAGCAGTAGACAGGGTTCCTACGAGCAGTACTTC; cdr3_aa: CASSRQGSYEQYF
j_call: TRBJ1-2; v_call: TRBV2; clone_size: many; d_call: TRBD1; cdr3_nt: TGTGCCAGCAGTCTACAGGGGGCAAACTATGGCTACACCTTC; cdr3_aa: CASSLQGANYGYTF
j_call: TRBJ2-5; v_call: TRBV5-1; clone_size: NA; d_call: NA; cdr3_nt: TGCGCCAGCAGCTCTTCCATCGCCGGACGCGCAGAGACCCAGTACTTC; cdr3_aa: CASSSSIAGRAETQYF
j_call: TRBJ1-2; v_call: TRBV25-1; clone_size: many; d_call: TRBD1; cdr3_nt: TGTGCCAGCGCAGGACAGGGTAAGATTGGAAGCTATGGCTACACCTTC; cdr3_aa: CASAGQGKIGSYGYTF
j_call: TRBJ1-2; v_call: TRBV19; clone_size: NA; d_call: NA; cdr3_nt: TGTGCCAGTAGTATGTCCGGGATCTATGGCTACACCTTC; cdr3_aa: CASSMSGIYGYTF
j_call: TRBJ1-1; v_call: TRBV19; clone_size: NA; d_call: NA; cdr3_nt: TGTGCCAGTAGTGGGCGTGGGGGGATGAACACTGAAGCTTTCTTT; cdr3_aa: CASSGRGGMNTEAFF
j_call: TRBJ1-5; v_call: TRBV19; clone_size: many; d_call: NA; cdr3_nt: TGTGCCAGTAGTTCGGGATCGGGCATCAATCAGCCCCAGCATTTT; cdr3_aa: CASSSGSGINQPQHF
j_call: TRBJ2-7; v_call: TRBV7-9; clone_size: few; d_call: NA; cdr3_nt: TGTGCCAGCAGCTTAGGACAGCTTTTACTCTCCTACGAGCAGTACTTC; cdr3_aa: CASSLGQLLLSYEQYF